Reported below is one T cell receptor beta chain. What it binds is unknown. A read error is possible here, since a much larger clone lies one base away. Documented time point: sample taken at primary tumor resection. No cells were sorted before sequencing. The whole RNA sequenced was extracted from tumor, nontumor lung or frozen PBMC. Looked up from germline, CDR1 is SGHDN and CDR2 is FVKESK. This CDR3 comprises 14 residues. The entry originates in a study of spatial heterogeneity in lung cancer. Study-wide points: Ubiquitous expanded tumor TCRs appeared in blood more at resection than follow-up.

TCRdb re-derived calls from the 5' RACE reads in MiXCR, one entry per CDR3 protein. This table holds some 12,000 distinct CDR3 sequences, 13% to 15% found once. The TCR comes from a female donor with early-stage non-small cell lung cancer. Sequences were derived from PBMCs, sampled at surgery. The chain is built from TRBV14 and TRBJ1-2; D is ambiguous. The CDR3 DNA is TGTGCCAGCGGCCAAGAAATGGGTTTTCTTGGCTACACCTTC. This translates into CASGQEMGFLGYTF.